This T cell receptor (beta chain) stems from a study of technical replicates of blood from a handful of donors. Germline CDR1 SGDLS, CDR2 YYNGEE. V was clipped by 3 bases and J by 7 bases; unmatched bases: 12. The CDR3 covers 15 residues. The method was immunoSEQ multiplex PCR; TCRdb's version includes in-frame clones alone and lacks a portion of them. The sample lists about 75,000 clones, about nine tenths occurring once. The clonotype was recovered from a human donor in good health. This chain connects TRBV9 to TRBJ2-7; 8 bases match TRBD2. The sample consisted of T cells isolated from PBMCs. The CDR3, as DNA: TGTGCCAGCAGCGCCGGAGCTAGCGGGCGTTTAGAGCAGTACTTC. Amino acid sequence: CASSAGASGRLEQYF.